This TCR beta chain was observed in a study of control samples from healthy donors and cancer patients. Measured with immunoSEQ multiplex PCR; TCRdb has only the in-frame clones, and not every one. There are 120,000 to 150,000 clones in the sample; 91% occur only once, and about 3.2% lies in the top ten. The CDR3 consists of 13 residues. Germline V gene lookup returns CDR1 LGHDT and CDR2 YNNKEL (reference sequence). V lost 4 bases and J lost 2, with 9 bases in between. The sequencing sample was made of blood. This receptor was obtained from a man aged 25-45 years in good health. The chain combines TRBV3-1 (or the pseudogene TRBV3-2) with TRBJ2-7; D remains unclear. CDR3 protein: CASSPDTAYEQYF. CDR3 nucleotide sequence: TGTGCCAGCAGCCCCGACACAGCCTACGAGCAGTACTTC.